This T cell receptor beta chain was identified in a study of CD8 T cells in ankylosing spondylitis. Points from the study as a whole: Under 10 highly homologous variants formed a TCR beta motif that appeared characteristic of ankylosing spondylitis blood.

TCRdb called the 5' RACE reads again in MiXCR, with one record for every CDR3 protein. The sample lists 160,000 or so distinct CDR3 sequences, just over 9.5% occurring once. J was trimmed by 7 bases and V by 1 base; bases with no gene match: 3. The CDR3 length is 14 residues. The germline CDR1 and CDR2 sequences are LGHNA and YSLEER. Concerning this clonotype: The antigen is not known.

The V call is TRBV4-3, the J call TRBJ2-1, with 8 bases aligning to TRBD2. Sequencing input: blood, either unsorted or a sorted T cell fraction (not recorded which). This TCR came from a female donor with ankylosing spondylitis or in good health (not recorded which). This chain's CDR3 is CASSQGGRSNEQFF. The CDR3 DNA is TGCGCCAGCAGCCAAGGCGGGAGGTCGAATGAGCAGTTCTTC.